This T cell receptor beta chain was retrieved from a study of cytomegalovirus exposure and HLA in healthy donors. The J segment lost 0 bases and the V segment lost 7 bases, leaving 12 bases of the junction unmatched. Germline loops: CDR1 MNHEY, CDR2 SMNVEV (reference sequence). The CDR3 covers 16 residues. PCR used 60 Vbeta primers and 13 Jbeta primers. Sequencing was performed with immunoSEQ multiplex PCR; in TCRdb, only in-frame clones are kept and a portion is missing. The table lists 110,000 to 150,000 clones, about four fifths of them singletons. Study conclusions and caveats: The majority of CMV-associated TCR beta chains were reported as apparently HLA-restricted in a later analysis. Immune exposure information comprised only CMV serostatus.

A word on this clone: Antigen: not known.

This clonotype was sampled from a male donor in good health and CMV-seronegative. Source material: PBMCs. The chain has TRBV27 and TRBJ2-7, with 7 bases fitting TRBD1. The CDR3 is CASMVVGQQSSYEQYF. The DNA of the CDR3 is TGTGCCAGCATGGTTGTGGGACAGCAGAGCTCCTACGAGCAGTACTTC.